A single sample is the source of the 9 T cell receptor beta chains below, sequenced in a study of T-cell reconstitution after alpha-beta-depleted transplantation in children. This sample's TCRbeta library carried unique molecular identifier barcodes. TCRdb re-called the PCR reads through MiXCR, storing one row per CDR3 protein. The data contain some 200,000 distinct CDR3 sequences, about 14% of them singletons. The material was PBMCs from the stem cell graft donor, obtained from the stem cell graft. These receptors were obtained from a human donor who donated a stem cell graft to a child with acute lymphoblastic leukemia.

Many counts were recorded for this clonotype. The J gene is TRBJ2-2, the V gene TRBV12-3 or TRBV12-4; 8 nucleotides line up with TRBD2. The junction had 8 bases not matched to a gene; V was cut back by 4 bases and J by 7 bases. This CDR3 has 15 residues. The CDR3 sequence: CASSSQREQGGELFF. The CDR3 nucleotides read TGTGCCAGCAGTTCACAGCGGGAGCAGGGCGGGGAGCTGTTTTTT.

The V and J genes are TRBV6-5 and TRBJ2-5; no definite D call. Germline V gene lookup returns CDR1 MNHEY and CDR2 SVGAGI. The ends were cut back, 7 bases at V and 5 bases at J, with 8 bases in the middle. The CDR3 length is 11 residues. CDR3 residues: CASMELETQYF. The CDR3 nucleotides are TGTGCCAGCATGGAGCTGGAGACCCAGTACTTC.

This clonotype was seen at least ten times. This chain connects TRBV29-1 to TRBJ2-1, with TRBD2 matching 10 bases. Germline V gene sequence: CDR1 SQVTM, CDR2 ANQGSEA. The CDR3 runs 14 residues. Unmatched junction bases numbered 7, after V lost 2 bases and J lost 9 bases. CDR3 DNA: TGCAGCGTTGAACCTAGCGGGAGAGGAAGTGAGCAGTTCTTC. Translating it yields CSVEPSGRGSEQFF.

This clonotype showed up many times. The chain recombines TRBV10-3 with TRBJ2-7; no definite D call. The ends were cut back, 0 bases at V and 5 bases at J, with 17 bases in the middle. This CDR3 comprises 16 residues. The germline gives CDR1 ENHRY, CDR2 SYGVKD. The CDR3 spells CAISESNNRAWNEQYF. The CDR3 nucleotides are TGTGCCATCAGTGAGTCGAATAACCGGGCTTGGAACGAGCAGTACTTC.

Notes on this clonotype: Since a much larger clone is just one base distant, this may be a read error. J is TRBJ2-6 and V is TRBV5-1; a possible D gene is TRBD1 (5 bases). This CDR3 has 19 residues. Per the germline V gene, CDR1 is SGHRS and CDR2 is YFSETQ. For the CDR3, the DNA is TGCGTCAGCAGCTTGTCAGGGTATTACGACATCTCTGGGGCCAACGTCCTGACTTTC. Translation: CVSSLSGYYDISGANVLTF. The whole variable domain, filled in from reference TRBV5-1 and TRBJ2-6, reads KAGVTQTPRYLIKTRGQQVTLSCSPISGHRSVSWYQQTPGQGLQFLFEYFSETQRNKGNFPGRFSGRQFSNSRSEMNVSTLELGDSALYLCVSSLSGYYDISGANVLTFGAGSRLTVL.

Many counts were recorded for this clonotype. The CDR3 loop reads CSAPLAGERGNEQFF. DNA of the CDR3: TGCAGTGCTCCCTTAGCGGGAGAAAGGGGTAATGAGCAGTTCTTC. The chain recombines TRBV20-1 with TRBJ2-1; the match to TRBD2 covers 9 bases. Germline values: CDR1 DFQATT, CDR2 SNEGSKA (reference sequence). The CDR3 extends over 15 amino acids. The trim removed 5 bases at V and 7 bases at J, leaving 12 bases unmatched.

In DNA, the CDR3 is TGTGCCAGCTCGCCCCGACTAGCGGGAGTGGAGACCCAGTACTTC. Protein: CASSPRLAGVETQYF. The rearrangement uses TRBV18 and TRBJ2-5, with 12 bases that match TRBD2. V lost 6 bases to trimming and J lost 5 bases; unmatched junction nucleotides: 7. CDR1 is KGHSH, CDR2 LQKENI, per germline. CDR3 length: 15 amino acids.

This chain links TRBV14 with TRBJ2-6; TRBD2 matches 11 bases. Germline loops: CDR1 SGHDN, CDR2 FVKESK. The CDR3 runs 19 residues. V dropped 0 bases and J dropped 3; count of bases not matched to a gene: 7. CDR3 coding DNA: TGTGCCAGCAGCCAAGAGAGTAGCGGGAGGGCCGGTGGGGCCAACGTCCTGACTTTC. This sequence encodes CASSQESSGRAGGANVLTF.

This clonotype was detected ten times or more. The V call is TRBV29-1, the J call TRBJ1-2; TRBD1 might be the D (5 bases). V was cut by 0 bases and J by 7 bases, with 18 bases left in between. This CDR3 is built from 15 residues. Germline loops: CDR1 SQVTM, CDR2 ANQGSEA. CDR3 bases: TGCAGCGTTGAAGAGGTGGTGGGGCGAGGGGCTGGCTACACCTTC. Translating gives CSVEEVVGRGAGYTF.